Included here is one TCR beta chain sequence, with context. This specimen comes from a study of blood T cell repertoires in COVID-19. For the study at large: Collection of acute and convalescent COVID-19 samples took place in the United States, Italy and Spain.

Germline V CDR1 and CDR2: GTSNPN, SVGIG (reference sequence). The CDR3 is 13 residues long. V was pared by 0 bases and J by 7 bases, with 12 bases between. Assay used: immunoSEQ multiplex PCR; TCRdb lists only in-frame clones, some missing. The data hold a few hundred thousand clones, with 91% observed a single time. Sequencing used peripheral blood. This TCR derives from a person aged 18 to 30 with COVID-19, enrolled during active disease. The chain is built from TRBV30 and TRBJ1-1; D is ambiguous. The CDR3 is CAWSVGGLSEAFF. The CDR3, as DNA: TGTGCCTGGAGTGTAGGCGGGTTGAGTGAAGCTTTCTTT.